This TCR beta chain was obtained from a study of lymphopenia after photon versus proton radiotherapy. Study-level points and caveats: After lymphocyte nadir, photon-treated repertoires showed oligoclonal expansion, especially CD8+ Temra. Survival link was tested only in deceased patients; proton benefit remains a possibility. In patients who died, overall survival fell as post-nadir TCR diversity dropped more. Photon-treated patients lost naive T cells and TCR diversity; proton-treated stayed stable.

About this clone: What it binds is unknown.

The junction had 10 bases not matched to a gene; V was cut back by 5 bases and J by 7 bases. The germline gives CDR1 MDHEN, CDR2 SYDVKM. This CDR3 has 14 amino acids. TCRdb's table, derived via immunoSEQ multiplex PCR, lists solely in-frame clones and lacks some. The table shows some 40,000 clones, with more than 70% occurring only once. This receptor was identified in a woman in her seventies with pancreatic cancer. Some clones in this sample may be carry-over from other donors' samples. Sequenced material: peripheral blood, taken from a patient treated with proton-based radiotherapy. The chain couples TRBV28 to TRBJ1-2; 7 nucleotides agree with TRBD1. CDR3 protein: CASSLQGLGVGYTF. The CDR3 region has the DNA TGTGCCAGCAGTCTACAGGGGTTGGGTGTTGGCTACACCTTC.